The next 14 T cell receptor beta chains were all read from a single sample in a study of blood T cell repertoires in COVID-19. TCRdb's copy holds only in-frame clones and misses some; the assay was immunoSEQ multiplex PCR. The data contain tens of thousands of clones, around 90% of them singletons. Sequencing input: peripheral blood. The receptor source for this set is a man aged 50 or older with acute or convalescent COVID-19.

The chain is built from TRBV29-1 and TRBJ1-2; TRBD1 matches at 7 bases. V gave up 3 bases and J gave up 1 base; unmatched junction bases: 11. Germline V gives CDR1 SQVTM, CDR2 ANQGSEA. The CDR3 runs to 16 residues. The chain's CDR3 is CSVDGTESSGNYGYTF. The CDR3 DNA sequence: TGCAGCGTTGACGGGACAGAGTCCTCTGGTAACTATGGCTACACCTTC.

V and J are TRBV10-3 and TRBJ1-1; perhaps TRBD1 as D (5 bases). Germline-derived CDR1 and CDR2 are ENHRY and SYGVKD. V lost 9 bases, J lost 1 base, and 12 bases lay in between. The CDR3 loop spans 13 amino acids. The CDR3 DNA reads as TGTGCCATTATGCCACAGGCGAACACTGAAGCTTTCTTT. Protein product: CAIMPQANTEAFF.

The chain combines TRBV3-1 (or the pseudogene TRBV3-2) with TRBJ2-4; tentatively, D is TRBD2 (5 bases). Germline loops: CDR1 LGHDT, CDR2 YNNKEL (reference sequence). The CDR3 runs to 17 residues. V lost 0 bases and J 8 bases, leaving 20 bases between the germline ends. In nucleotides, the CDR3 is TGTGCCAGCAGCCAAGATGTGGGCCGACACGGGGTGGACATTCAGTACTTC. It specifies CASSQDVGRHGVDIQYF.

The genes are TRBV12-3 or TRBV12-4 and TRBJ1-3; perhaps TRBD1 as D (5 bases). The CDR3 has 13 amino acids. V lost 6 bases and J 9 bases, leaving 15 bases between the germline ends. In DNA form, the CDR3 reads TGTGCCAGCAGATGGGGGGGTTTAAGCACCATATATTTT. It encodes CASRWGGLSTIYF.

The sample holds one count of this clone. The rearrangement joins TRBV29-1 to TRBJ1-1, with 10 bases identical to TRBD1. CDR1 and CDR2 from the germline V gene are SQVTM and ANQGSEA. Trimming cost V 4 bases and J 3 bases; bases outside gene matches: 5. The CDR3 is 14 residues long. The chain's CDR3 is CSVVGGQGYTEAFF. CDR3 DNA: TGCAGCGTTGTGGGGGGACAGGGGTACACTGAAGCTTTCTTT.

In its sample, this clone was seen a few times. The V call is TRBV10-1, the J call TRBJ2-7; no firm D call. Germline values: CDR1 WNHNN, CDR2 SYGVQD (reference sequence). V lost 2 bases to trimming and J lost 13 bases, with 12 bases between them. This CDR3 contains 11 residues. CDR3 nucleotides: TGCGCCAGCAGTGAGGGATTTGACACCTACTTC. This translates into CASSEGFDTYF.

CDR3 sequence (DNA): TGTGCCAGCAGCCCCCGGGGAGACCCAGATACGCAGTATTTT. This gives the protein CASSPRGDPDTQYF. The genes are TRBV7-9 and TRBJ2-3; TRBD2 is a possible D gene (5 bases). This CDR3 has 14 residues. The germline V gene has CDR1 SEHNR and CDR2 FQNEAQ (reference sequence). V lost 5 bases and J lost 4, with 13 bases in between.

Written as DNA, the CDR3 is TGTGCCTGGAGTATAGGAGGGCATGGAAACACCATATATTTT. It encodes CAWSIGGHGNTIYF. The rearrangement uses TRBV30 and TRBJ1-3; D is unresolved. V shed 2 bases and J shed 3 bases, with 11 bases lying between them. The CDR3 has 14 residues. Per germline, CDR1 GTSNPN and CDR2 SVGIG (reference sequence).

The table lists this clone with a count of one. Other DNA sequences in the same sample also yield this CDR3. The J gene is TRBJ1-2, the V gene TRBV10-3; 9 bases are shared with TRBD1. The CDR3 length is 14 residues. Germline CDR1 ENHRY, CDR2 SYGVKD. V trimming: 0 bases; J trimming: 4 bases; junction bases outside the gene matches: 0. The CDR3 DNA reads TGTGCCATCAGTGAGTCGGGACAGGGCTATGGCTACACCTTC. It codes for CAISESGQGYGYTF.

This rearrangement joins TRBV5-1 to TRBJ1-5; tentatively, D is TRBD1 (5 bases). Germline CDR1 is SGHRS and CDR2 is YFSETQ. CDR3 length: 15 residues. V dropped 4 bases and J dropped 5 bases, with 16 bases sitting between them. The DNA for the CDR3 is TGCGCCAGCAGCCTCTGGGGGGACGGCGATCAGCCCCAGCATTTT. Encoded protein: CASSLWGDGDQPQHF.

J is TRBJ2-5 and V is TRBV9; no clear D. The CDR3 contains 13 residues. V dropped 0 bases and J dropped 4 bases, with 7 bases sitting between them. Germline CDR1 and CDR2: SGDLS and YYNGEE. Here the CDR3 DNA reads TGTGCCAGCAGCGTAGAACAGTCAGAGACCCAGTACTTC. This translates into CASSVEQSETQYF.

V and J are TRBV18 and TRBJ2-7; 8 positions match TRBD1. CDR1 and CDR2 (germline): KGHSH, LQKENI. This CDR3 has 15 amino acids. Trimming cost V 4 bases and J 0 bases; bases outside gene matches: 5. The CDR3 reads CASSLSGQVSYEQYF. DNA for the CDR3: TGTGCCAGCTCACTCTCGGGACAGGTCTCCTACGAGCAGTACTTC.

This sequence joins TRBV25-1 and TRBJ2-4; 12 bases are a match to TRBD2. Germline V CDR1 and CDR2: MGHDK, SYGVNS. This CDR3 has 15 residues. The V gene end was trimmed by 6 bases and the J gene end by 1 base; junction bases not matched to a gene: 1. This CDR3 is CASRGLAGAKNIQYF. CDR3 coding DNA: TGTGCCAGCAGAGGACTAGCGGGGGCCAAAAACATTCAGTACTTC. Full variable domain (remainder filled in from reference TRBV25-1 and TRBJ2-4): EADIYQTPRYLVIGTGKKITLECSQTMGHDKMYWYQQDPGMELHLIHYSYGVNSTEKGDLSSESTVSRIRTEHFPLTLESARPSHTSQYLCASRGLAGAKNIQYFGAGTRLSVL.

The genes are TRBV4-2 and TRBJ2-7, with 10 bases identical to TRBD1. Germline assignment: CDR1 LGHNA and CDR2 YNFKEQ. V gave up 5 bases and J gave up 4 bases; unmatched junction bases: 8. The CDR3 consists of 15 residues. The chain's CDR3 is CASSTRQGAGYEQYF. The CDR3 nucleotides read TGTGCCAGCAGCACCCGACAGGGGGCAGGGTACGAGCAGTACTTC.